The sequence of this T cell receptor (beta chain) was determined in a study of radiation and T cells in renal cell carcinoma. General observations from the study: Without pretreatment biopsies, baseline tumor clonotype presence was undetermined. From baseline, blood top tumor clonotypes peaked at 2 weeks post-radiation.

As to time point: baseline pretreatment blood. Treatment indicated: 15 Gy SBRT to primary tumor, nephrectomy 4 weeks later. Details on this clone: As yet, its antigen is unknown.

Germline CDR1 and CDR2: SGHRS and YFSETQ. Trimming left V 4 bases short and J 1 base short, with 17 bases between. The CDR3 covers 16 residues. The repertoire was sequenced with immunoSEQ multiplex PCR; TCRdb's copy has only in-frame clones and lacks some. The sample holds over 120,000 clones, 70% to 90% seen once. The specimen comprised blood, sampled from a patient whose treatment included radiotherapy and nephrectomy. The genes are TRBV5-1 and TRBJ2-5, with D maybe TRBD2 (5 bases). This TCR was recovered from a woman between 50 and 59 years old with renal cell carcinoma. CDR3 sequence (DNA): TGCGCCAGCAGCGCCGACATAGTAGGAGGCCAAGAGACCCAGTACTTC. This sequence encodes CASSADIVGGQETQYF.